What follows are 16 T cell receptor beta chains derived from one specimen sequenced in a study of cytotoxic CD8 clonotypes in ibrutinib-treated CLL. Sequenced by immunoSEQ multiplex PCR; TCRdb stores in-frame clones only, minus some. The table includes 300,000 to 400,000 clones, roughly 71% detected once. Source: PBMCs, taken after 36 months of ibrutinib treatment. All receptors derive from a human donor with chronic lymphocytic leukemia.

V usage is TRBV2 and J usage is TRBJ1-5; no clear D gene. Trimming removed 8 bases from V and 1 base from J, with 12 bases in between. This CDR3 has 14 amino acids. Germline values: CDR1 SNHLY, CDR2 FYNNEI. CDR3 bases: TGTGCCAGCGAGACAAGGATGAGCAATCAGCCCCAGCATTTT. Protein product: CASETRMSNQPQHF.

This chain connects TRBV2 to TRBJ1-5, with no clear D. V lost 4 bases, J lost 4 bases, and 17 bases lay in between. The CDR3 sequence is 16 residues long. Germline CDR1 and CDR2: SNHLY and FYNNEI. CDR3 DNA: TGTGCCAGCAGTGGACCCACGTGGGCCCAAAATCAGCCCCAGCATTTT. Amino acid sequence: CASSGPTWAQNQPQHF.

This clone was counted between two and nine times. CDR3 residues: CASSPPGTHQGEQYF. CDR3 in DNA: TGTGCCAGCTCACCACCCGGGACTCACCAAGGGGAGCAGTACTTC. This sequence joins TRBV18 and TRBJ2-7, with D possibly TRBD2 on 6 matching bases. This CDR3 has 15 residues. Looked up from germline, CDR1 is KGHSH and CDR2 is LQKENI. V was shortened by 0 bases and J by 7 bases, with 16 bases between the two germline ends.

This clone was seen more than once but under ten times. The CDR3 loop is CSAPLPPQYF. The CDR3, as DNA: TGCAGTGCTCCCCTCCCCCCGCAGTATTTT. The rearrangement links TRBV20-1 to TRBJ2-3; no clear D gene. The CDR3 extends over 10 amino acids. V lost 5 bases and J lost 10, with 10 bases in between. Germline lookup yields CDR1 DFQATT and CDR2 SNEGSKA (reference sequence).

The V and J genes are TRBV7-6 and TRBJ2-3; 10 nucleotides match TRBD2. CDR1 and CDR2 from the germline V gene are SGHVS and FNYEAQ. The trim removed 5 bases at V and 6 bases at J, leaving 20 bases unmatched. The length of the CDR3 is 19 residues. In DNA form, the CDR3 reads TGTGCCAGCAGCACGAGACTAGCGGGTCCTTCCCTCCTTCTCGATACGCAGTATTTT. It translates to CASSTRLAGPSLLLDTQYF.

This clone came up a few times. This chain connects TRBV5-1 to TRBJ2-5; 8 bases are shared with TRBD2. The CDR3 loop spans 14 amino acids. V shed 6 bases and J 0 bases; nucleotides not matched to a gene: 4. CDR1 SGHRS and CDR2 YFSETQ come from the germline V gene. The DNA for the CDR3 is TGCGCCAGCAACTGGCGGGGGGACCAAGAGACCCAGTACTTC. Protein product: CASNWRGDQETQYF.

The chain carries TRBV9 and TRBJ2-5; D is uncertain. CDR1 and CDR2 (germline): SGDLS, YYNGEE. The CDR3 has 11 amino acids. V gave up 3 bases and J gave up 5 bases, with 5 bases separating them. CDR3 in DNA: TGTGCCAGCAGCGACCGGGAGACCCAGTACTTC. This gives the protein CASSDRETQYF.

CDR3 DNA sequence: TGTGCCAGCAGTCGAGCCAACGGAGGTGGAAACACCATATATTTT. Its protein product is CASSRANGGGNTIYF. This chain joins TRBV27 and TRBJ1-3; unclear D gene. Trimming left V 5 bases short and J 3 bases short, with 14 bases between. This CDR3 contains 15 residues. Germline assignment: CDR1 MNHEY and CDR2 SMNVEV (reference sequence).

This chain connects TRBV5-4 to TRBJ2-5; 8 positions agree with TRBD2. V shed 0 bases, J shed 3 bases, and the junction held 1 base outside the gene matches. This CDR3 comprises 14 residues. Germline V gene lookup returns CDR1 SGHNT and CDR2 YYREEE (reference sequence). CDR3: CASSLGSGKETQYF. The DNA of the CDR3 is TGTGCCAGCAGCTTGGGTAGCGGGAAAGAGACCCAGTACTTC.

This rearrangement joins TRBV5-1 to TRBJ1-1; TRBD1 agrees at 11 bases. V was pared by 3 bases and J by 1 base, with 2 bases of the junction left unmatched. This CDR3 contains 15 residues. CDR1 is SGHRS and CDR2 is YFSETQ in the germline V gene. CDR3 sequence: CASSWTGGRNTEAFF. CDR3 coding DNA: TGCGCCAGCAGCTGGACAGGGGGCCGGAACACTGAAGCTTTCTTT.

The rearrangement uses TRBV5-1 and TRBJ2-7, with 12 bases matching TRBD1. CDR1 and CDR2 from the germline V gene are SGHRS and YFSETQ. This CDR3 spans 14 amino acids. V was pared by 4 bases and J by 5 bases, with 4 bases of the junction left unmatched. The CDR3: CASSRRDRGHEQYF. DNA for the CDR3: TGCGCCAGCAGCCGACGGGACAGGGGGCACGAGCAGTACTTC.

Only a few counts were recorded for this clone. The chain is built from TRBV5-6 and TRBJ1-6, with TRBD1 as a possible D gene (6 bases). Germline V lookup: CDR1 SGHDT, CDR2 YYEEEE. The CDR3 contains 13 residues. V lost 4 bases and J lost 10, with 12 bases in between. The CDR3 protein is CASSAMTGSPLHF. As DNA, the CDR3 is TGTGCCAGCAGCGCGATGACAGGCTCACCCCTCCACTTT.

The chain is built from TRBV5-6 and TRBJ1-3; TRBD1 matches at 8 bases. Germline V lookup: CDR1 SGHDT, CDR2 YYEEEE. The CDR3 consists of 15 residues. Germline trimming cut 4 bases from V and 0 bases from J; bases unmatched to any gene: 3. CDR3 sequence (DNA): TGTGCCAGCAGCAGGACAGGGTACTCTGGAAACACCATATATTTT. This translates into CASSRTGYSGNTIYF.

Only a few counts were recorded for this clone. Different DNA sequences within this sample yield the same CDR3. The V call is TRBV5-6, the J call TRBJ1-5, with D hard to call. Germline V gives CDR1 SGHDT, CDR2 YYEEEE. The CDR3 extends over 12 amino acids. V lost 0 bases, J lost 2 bases, and 0 bases lay in between. CDR3 loop: CASSLGNQPQHF. CDR3 DNA sequence: TGTGCCAGCAGCTTGGGCAATCAGCCCCAGCATTTT.

The count of this clone is one. The chain is built from TRBV27 and TRBJ2-7; no clear D gene. The CDR3 extends over 14 amino acids. Germline V gene lookup returns CDR1 MNHEY and CDR2 SMNVEV (reference sequence). Between the trimmed V and J ends, which lost 2 bases and 5 bases, there was a span of 13 bases. The CDR3 bases are TGTGCCAGCAGTTTAAGCATCCCTGGGCACGAGCAGTACTTC. Amino acid sequence: CASSLSIPGHEQYF.

The chain is built from TRBV27 and TRBJ2-7; TRBD2 aligns across 8 bases. V lost 4 bases and J lost 7; bases outside the gene matches: 6. This CDR3 region has 13 residues. Germline V gives CDR1 MNHEY, CDR2 SMNVEV (reference sequence). As DNA, the CDR3 is TGTGCCAGCAGTTACCATCTAGCGGGTGAGCAGTACTTC. Translated: CASSYHLAGEQYF.